The source of this T cell receptor beta chain is a study of blood T cell repertoires in COVID-19. Study information: Acute and convalescent COVID-19 samples came from the United States, Italy and Spain. Sources were T cells, B-cell-depleted T cells, or PBMCs; the material itself was cDNA or gDNA.

Trimming at V came to 3 bases and at J to 3 bases, leaving 4 bases not matched to a gene. Germline CDR1 GTSNPN, CDR2 SVGIG (reference sequence). This CDR3 spans 13 amino acids. In the original workflow: It was from reference gene primer amplification that nucleated cell counts were estimated. Method: immunoSEQ multiplex PCR; TCRdb's copy keeps in-frame clones and lacks some. V and J calls and clone size are given by that table; D and trimming were obtained from the DNA. The data contain 70,000 to 75,000 clones, 90% of them singletons. This receptor was identified in a woman aged 18-29 years with acute or convalescent COVID-19. The rearrangement links TRBV30 to TRBJ1-2; 7 nucleotides line up with TRBD1. The specimen sequenced was peripheral blood. CDR3 DNA sequence: TGTGCCTGGAGACCGGGACAGCACTATGGCTACACCTTC. Protein sequence: CAWRPGQHYGYTF. Combining the CDR3 with reference TRBV30 and TRBJ1-2 gives the whole variable domain SQTIHQWPATLVQPVGSPLSLECTVEGTSNPNLYWYRQAAGRGLQLLFYSVGIGQISSEVPQNLSASRPQDRQFILSSKKLLLSDSGFYLCAWRPGQHYGYTFGSGTRLTVV.